These T cell receptor beta chains were read from a single sample in a study of cytotoxic CD8 clonotypes in ibrutinib-treated CLL. This table comes from immunoSEQ multiplex PCR, and its TCRdb copy is limited to in-frame clones, with some not included. The table lists 70,000 to 80,000 clones, around 84% of them singletons, with less than 9% in the top ten. This specimen consisted of PBMCs, obtained at disease progression, from a patient treated with ibrutinib. These receptors all come from a human donor with chronic lymphocytic leukemia. Both conserved end residues are trimmed from each CDR3. The D gene is left open where the match is weak.

d_call j_call v_call cdr3_aa
NA TRBJ2-1 TRBV5-1 ATTSGNEQF
TRBD2 TRBJ2-7 TRBV5-6 ASSSFTGTRGYEQY
TRBD1 TRBJ2-1 TRBV18 ASLQGANNEQF
NA TRBJ1-2 TRBV19 ASSNFGPNYGYT
NA TRBJ1-3 TRBV5-1 ASSTPGSSGNTIY
NA TRBJ2-1 TRBV21-1 ASSKGTSGGCYNEQF
NA TRBJ2-7 TRBV29-1 SVGGGSSYEQY
NA TRBJ2-5 TRBV18 ASSPPGQAGVVETQY
NA TRBJ2-1 TRBV5-1 ASSLDVSEQF
NA TRBJ2-1 TRBV4-1 ASSQLEENNEQF
TRBD1 TRBJ1-2 TRBV7-2 ASSSNPQGARDYGYT
NA TRBJ2-1 TRBV5-8 ASSLVQGSYNEQF
TRBD1 TRBJ1-5 TRBV29-1 SVSGQENQPQH
TRBD1 TRBJ1-2 TRBV5-4 ASSTDTGVVYGYT
TRBD2 TRBJ2-3 TRBV9 ASSRLAGGPPSTDTQY
NA TRBJ1-1 TRBV15 ATSRDKGVTEAF
NA TRBJ1-2 TRBV2 ASSERGLGGYT
TRBD1 TRBJ1-1 TRBV15 ATSSGTGGTEAF
NA TRBJ2-1 TRBV14 ASSQDSYWPAYNEQF
NA TRBJ1-1 TRBV19 ASRQGRTEAF
NA TRBJ1-1 TRBV18 ATKGGPNTEAF
TRBD1 TRBJ1-2 TRBV2 ASRETGNYGYT
NA TRBJ1-1 TRBV7-9 ASSLGRMNTEAF
NA TRBJ2-5 TRBV27 ASSVAVWPRIETQY
NA TRBJ1-6 TRBV14 ASSQEVSSNSPLH
NA TRBJ2-4 TRBV19 ATSGSGNIQY
NA TRBJ1-3 TRBV30 AWGLAGGNTIY
TRBD2 TRBJ2-5 TRBV4-1 ASSLQLAGQETQY
TRBD1 TRBJ2-7 TRBV11-2 ASSSYLGGFYEQY
NA TRBJ1-1 TRBV5-4 ASSVANTEAF
NA TRBJ1-1 TRBV23-1 ASSQSSGLNTEAF
TRBD1 TRBJ1-2 TRBV2 ASSADRDGFGYT